Below, 21 T cell receptor beta chains from the same sample are listed, as sequenced in a study of shared clonotypes between healthy human individuals. TCRdb keeps only in-frame clones here, not all; method: immunoSEQ multiplex PCR. The table records around 2.1 million clones, more than 85% of them present only once. Selected positively for CCR7 and CD45RO-negative, naive CD8 cells excluded terminally differentiated effector memory CD45RA+ cells. The sample comprised naive CD8+ T cells from PBMCs. These receptors all come from a young man in good health. Some clones in this sample may be carry-over from other donors' samples.

This chain links TRBV4-1 with TRBJ1-2; D gene ambiguous. The CDR3 runs to 14 residues. V gave up 2 bases and J gave up 7 bases, with 14 bases separating them. The germline V gene has CDR1 MGHRA and CDR2 YSYEKL. The CDR3 reads CASSQTVRSGGYTF. DNA for the CDR3: TGCGCCAGCAGCCAAACGGTTAGAAGTGGTGGCTACACCTTC.

J is TRBJ2-5 and V is TRBV27; 7 positions match TRBD1. This CDR3 comprises 16 residues. Germline CDR1 is MNHEY and CDR2 is SMNVEV (reference sequence). The J segment lost 2 bases and the V segment lost 0 bases, leaving 6 bases of the junction unmatched. CDR3 protein: CASSLSVGTEQETQYF. CDR3 DNA sequence: TGTGCCAGCAGTTTATCGGTAGGGACAGAGCAAGAGACCCAGTACTTC.

As for this clone: The sample carries other DNA sequences with the same CDR3. V and J are TRBV19 and TRBJ2-7; no reliable D call. V lost 0 bases, J lost 4 bases, and 7 bases lay in between. The V gene's germline CDR1 is LNHDA and CDR2 SQIVND (reference sequence). This CDR3 is 13 amino acids long. Here the CDR3 DNA reads TGTGCCAGTAGTATAGACCCGAGTTACGAGCAGTACTTC. Translating it yields CASSIDPSYEQYF.

This clone was counted a single time. This chain joins TRBV5-1 and TRBJ2-7, with a tentative D call TRBD1 (6 bases). The V gene lost 0 bases and the J gene lost 4 bases, with 14 bases spanning the gap. Germline CDR1 is SGHRS and CDR2 is YFSETQ. There are 15 residues in the CDR3. The CDR3 nucleotides read TGCGCCAGCAGCTTGGTGGGGGCAGTGGGTTACGAGCAGTACTTC. Translated: CASSLVGAVGYEQYF.

The genes are TRBV28 and TRBJ2-3, with TRBD2 matching 10 bases. CDR3 length: 16 residues. CDR1 and CDR2 (germline): MDHEN, SYDVKM. The trim removed 5 bases at V and 5 bases at J, leaving 10 bases unmatched. The CDR3, as DNA: TGTGCCAGCAGTACTATAGCGGGAGGTTCGCAAGATACGCAGTATTTT. This translates into CASSTIAGGSQDTQYF.

V and J are TRBV2 and TRBJ1-5, with 9 bases lining up with TRBD1. CDR1 SNHLY and CDR2 FYNNEI come from the germline V gene. After removal of 6 bases from V and 4 bases from J, the junction contained 4 bases not matched to a gene. The CDR3 is 14 amino acids. The CDR3 bases are TGTGCCAGCAGGGGGGGACAGGGTAATCAGCCCCAGCATTTT. This sequence encodes CASRGGQGNQPQHF. Based on the CDR3 plus reference TRBV2 and TRBJ1-5, the full variable domain is EPEVTQTPSHQVTQMGQEVILRCVPISNHLYFYWYRQILGQKVEFLVSFYNNEISEKSEIFDDQFSVERPDGSNFTLKIRSTKLEDSAMYFCASRGGQGNQPQHFGDGTRLSIL.

This chain's CDR3 is CASSIDTGGREQYF. CDR3 DNA sequence: TGTGCCAGTAGTATAGATACAGGGGGCCGCGAGCAGTACTTC. The rearrangement uses TRBV19 and TRBJ2-7; TRBD1 agrees at 9 bases. The CDR3 has 14 amino acids. J gave up 6 bases and V 0 bases, and 3 bases lay outside the gene matches. CDR1 and CDR2 from the germline V gene are LNHDA and SQIVND (reference sequence).

This chain uses TRBV11-2 with TRBJ2-7; D is unclear. This CDR3 contains 13 residues. CDR1 and CDR2 (germline): SGHAT, FQNNGV. With 1 base removed from V and 3 bases from J, the gap between germline ends came to 7 bases. CDR3 protein: CASSLVIFYEQYF. CDR3 bases: TGTGCCAGCAGCTTAGTAATTTTCTACGAGCAGTACTTC.

The chain has TRBV13 and TRBJ1-2; tentatively, D is TRBD1 (6 bases). The CDR3 spans 15 residues. V lost 0 bases and J lost 8, with 16 bases in between. Looked up from germline, CDR1 is PRHDT and CDR2 is FYEKMQ (reference sequence). The CDR3 spells CASSLGHGGPEGYTF. The CDR3 nucleotides are TGTGCCAGCAGCTTAGGCCACGGGGGGCCTGAGGGCTACACCTTC.

This rearrangement joins TRBV9 to TRBJ2-7; 7 nucleotides line up with TRBD1. The CDR3 is made up of 15 amino acids. CDR1 is SGDLS, CDR2 YYNGEE, per germline. After removal of 0 bases from V and 3 bases from J, the junction contained 6 bases not matched to a gene. The CDR3 region is CASSVGQGFGYEQYF. As DNA, the CDR3 is TGTGCCAGCAGCGTAGGACAGGGTTTTGGCTACGAGCAGTACTTC.

Comments on this clone: At the DNA level, this CDR3 is encoded by other sequences in the same sample as well. The genes are TRBV29-1 and TRBJ1-1, with D possibly matching TRBD1 (6 bases). The CDR3 contains 12 residues. Trimming pared 6 bases from V and 1 base from J, leaving 9 bases between. The germline V gene has CDR1 SQVTM and CDR2 ANQGSEA. CDR3 loop: CSVEDRNTEAFF. The DNA of the CDR3 is TGCAGCGTGGAGGACAGGAACACTGAAGCTTTCTTT.

The V call is TRBV5-1, the J call TRBJ1-1; weak D call: TRBD1 (6 bases). Germline loops: CDR1 SGHRS, CDR2 YFSETQ. The CDR3 is 15 residues long. Trimming took 0 bases from V and 1 from J, leaving 10 bases between them. The CDR3 nucleotides are TGCGCCAGCAGCTTGGTTCCGGACAGGAACACTGAAGCTTTCTTT. As protein: CASSLVPDRNTEAFF. The full variable domain, its missing parts supplied by reference TRBV5-1 and TRBJ1-1, is KAGVTQTPRYLIKTRGQQVTLSCSPISGHRSVSWYQQTPGQGLQFLFEYFSETQRNKGNFPGRFSGRQFSNSRSEMNVSTLELGDSALYLCASSLVPDRNTEAFFGQGTRLTVV.

As regards this clone: Other DNA sequences from this sample encode an identical CDR3 as well. This chain joins TRBV7-6 and TRBJ2-2, with TRBD2 as a possible D gene (5 bases). The germline gives CDR1 SGHVS, CDR2 FNYEAQ. This CDR3 is built from 16 residues. V was clipped by 0 bases and J by 1 base, with 9 bases between them. The CDR3 is CASSLARGQNTGELFF. In DNA form, the CDR3 reads TGTGCCAGCAGCTTAGCTCGAGGGCAGAACACCGGGGAGCTGTTTTTT.

With regard to this clone: Other DNA sequences of this sample code for an identical CDR3. The chain has TRBV28 and TRBJ2-7; no firm D call. Trimming pared 5 bases from V and 4 bases from J, leaving 9 bases between. There are 12 residues in the CDR3. Per germline, CDR1 MDHEN and CDR2 SYDVKM. The CDR3 region is CASSPTPYEQYF. The CDR3 DNA is TGTGCCAGCAGTCCGACCCCTTACGAGCAGTACTTC. The whole variable domain, remainder taken from reference TRBV28 and TRBJ2-7, is DVKVTQSSRYLVKRTGEKVFLECVQDMDHENMFWYRQDPGLGLRLIYFSYDVKMKEKGDIPEGYSVSREKKERFSLILESASTNQTSMYLCASSPTPYEQYFGPGTRLTVT.

The chain couples TRBV2 to TRBJ2-1; 9 bases agree with TRBD2. V trimming: 4 bases; J trimming: 8 bases; junction bases outside the gene matches: 12. From germline, CDR1 is SNHLY and CDR2 FYNNEI. The CDR3 runs to 16 residues. CDR3 loop: CASSGHSAGGPYEQFF. As DNA, the CDR3 is TGTGCCAGCAGTGGTCATTCTGCGGGAGGGCCGTATGAGCAGTTCTTC.

This sequence joins TRBV28 and TRBJ1-2; tentatively, D is TRBD1 (5 bases). The CDR3 totals 16 residues. Germline V CDR1 and CDR2: MDHEN, SYDVKM. V was pared by 1 base and J by 6 bases, with 18 bases between. DNA of the CDR3: TGTGCCAGCAGTTTATTTGGGGGGGAAGGAACAGATGGCTACACCTTC. This encodes CASSLFGGEGTDGYTF.

The rearrangement joins TRBV29-1 to TRBJ2-1; perhaps TRBD1 as D (5 bases). The germline V and J ends were trimmed by 3 bases and 3 bases, with 9 bases remaining between them. CDR3 length: 13 amino acids. The germline gives CDR1 SQVTM, CDR2 ANQGSEA. DNA of the CDR3: TGCAGCGTTGACAGGGCTAGCTACAATGAGCAGTTCTTC. It yields the protein CSVDRASYNEQFF.

The chain combines TRBV7-2 with TRBJ2-1; 8 bases align to TRBD2. V was clipped by 1 base and J by 2 bases; unmatched bases: 4. The CDR3 runs to 16 residues. Germline V gene data show CDR1 as SGHTA and CDR2 as FQGNSA. CDR3 coding DNA: TGTGCCAGCAGCTTAGTGACTAGCGCCGCCTACAATGAGCAGTTCTTC. It yields the protein CASSLVTSAAYNEQFF.

J is TRBJ2-1 and V is TRBV7-6; D is undetermined. The V and J ends lost 5 bases and 5 bases respectively, with 4 bases between them. The CDR3 is 11 residues long. In germline, CDR1 is SGHVS, CDR2 FNYEAQ. The CDR3 nucleotides read TGTGCCAGCAGCCAAGACAATGAGCAGTTCTTC. Translating gives CASSQDNEQFF.

The J gene is TRBJ2-2, the V gene TRBV12-5; TRBD2 aligns across 12 bases. This CDR3 has 17 residues. CDR1 is LGHNT and CDR2 is FRNRAP in the germline V gene. Unmatched junction bases numbered 6, after V lost 6 bases and J lost 1 base. CDR3 DNA sequence: TGTGCTAGTGGCCTGGGACTAGCGGGCATGAACACCGGGGAGCTGTTTTTT. It yields the protein CASGLGLAGMNTGELFF.

The rearrangement links TRBV28 to TRBJ2-7, with D perhaps TRBD1 (7 bases). Trimming cost V 2 bases and J 7 bases, with 21 bases left between them. The CDR3 covers 16 residues. CDR1 and CDR2 (germline): MDHEN, SYDVKM. The DNA of the CDR3 is TGTGCCAGCAGTTTAGCTTCGGGGGACAGTTTTTTAGAGCAGTACTTC. Protein: CASSLASGDSFLEQYF.